This T cell receptor beta chain comes out of a study of memory CD4+ T cells and cytomegalovirus serostatus. Study background: Donors were healthy Belgian adults, under 10 CMV seropositive and some 24 seronegative. General observations from the study: A US-trained random forest predicted CMV serostatus with median AUC around 0.9.

CDR3 length equals 14 residues. Germline V gene sequence: CDR1 SGHAT, CDR2 FQDESV (reference sequence). V trimming: 6 bases; J trimming: 3 bases; junction bases outside the gene matches: 4. Turning to this clone: Its target is not known.

Clones were sequenced by immunoSEQ multiplex PCR, and TCRdb holds only the in-frame ones, with some missing. Of about 41,000 clones listed, 75% to 85% are singletons. Single viable CD3+CD4+CD8-CD45RO+ cells were sorted as the memory CD4+ T cells. Serum IgG to CMV pp150, pp28, p38 and p52 defined serostatus. After thawing, CD4+ T cells were positively selected. The gene calls are TRBV11-1 and TRBJ1-2, with TRBD1 matching 10 bases. What was sequenced was memory CD4+ T cells from blood. The source of this sequence is an adult in good health and CMV-seronegative. CDR3 in DNA: TGTGCCAGCAGTTCGGGACAGGGGTACTATGGCTACACCTTC. Translating it yields CASSSGQGYYGYTF.